The clone carrying this T cell receptor beta chain was seen ten or more times. What it binds is unknown. This entry belongs to a study of regulatory T cells in long-lasting Graves disease. Findings and limits, study-wide: The small sample size may have reduced accuracy.

TCR beta libraries were built with iRepertoire HTBI primers and Arm-PCR of CDR3 regions. TCRdb reprocessed the multiplex PCR reads with MiXCR, giving one entry per CDR3 protein. The sample consists of hundreds of thousands of distinct CDR3 sequences, around 32% of them appearing once. Time point in this sample: persistent/refractory GD, antithyroid drugs over 5 years with positive TRAb. There was RNA extracted from PBMCs, and the TCR library was made from it. Graves' disease diagnosis followed American Thyroid Association guidelines. Patients all came to the study from an endocrinology department in Xi'an, China. The CDR3 totals 15 residues. V lost 6 bases and J lost 4, with 18 bases in between. Looked up from germline, CDR1 is MNHNS and CDR2 is SASEGT.

The sequences come from peripheral blood mononuclear cells (PBMCs), collected when the disease was refractory, from a patient treated with antithyroid drugs. This chain links TRBV6-1 with TRBJ1-2, with unresolved D. This TCR came from a female donor with Graves disease. CDR3 DNA: TGTGCCAGCAGCTCTGAATGGACGCGAACCTATGGCTACACCTTC. It encodes CASSSEWTRTYGYTF.